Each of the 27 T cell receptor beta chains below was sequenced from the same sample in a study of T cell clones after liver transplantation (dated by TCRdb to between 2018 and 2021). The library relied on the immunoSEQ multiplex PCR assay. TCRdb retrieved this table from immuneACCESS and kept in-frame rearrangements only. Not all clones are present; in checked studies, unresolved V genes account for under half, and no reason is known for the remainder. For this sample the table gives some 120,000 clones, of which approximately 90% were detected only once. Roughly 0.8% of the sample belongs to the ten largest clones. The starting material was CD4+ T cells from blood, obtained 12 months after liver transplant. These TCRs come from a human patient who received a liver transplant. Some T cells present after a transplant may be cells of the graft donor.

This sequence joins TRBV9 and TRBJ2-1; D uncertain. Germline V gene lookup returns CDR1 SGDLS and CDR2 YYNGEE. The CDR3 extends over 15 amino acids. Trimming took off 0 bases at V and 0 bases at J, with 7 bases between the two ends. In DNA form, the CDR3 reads TGTGCCAGCAGCGTAGCGGCCAGCTCCTACAATGAGCAGTTCTTC. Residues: CASSVAASSYNEQFF.

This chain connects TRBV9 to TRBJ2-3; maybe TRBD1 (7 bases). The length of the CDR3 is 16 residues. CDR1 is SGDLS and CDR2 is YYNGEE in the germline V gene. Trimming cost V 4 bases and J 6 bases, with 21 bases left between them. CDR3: CASSPQGGQGGDTQYF. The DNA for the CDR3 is TGTGCCAGCAGCCCCCAAGGAGGGCAGGGGGGCGATACGCAGTATTTT.

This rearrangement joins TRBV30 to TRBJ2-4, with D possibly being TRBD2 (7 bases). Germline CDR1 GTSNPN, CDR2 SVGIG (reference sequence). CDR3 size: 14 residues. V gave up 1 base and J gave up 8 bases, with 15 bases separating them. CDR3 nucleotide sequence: TGTGCCTGGAGTGGAGGGGGAGGGCTCCACATTCAGTACTTC. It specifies CAWSGGGGLHIQYF. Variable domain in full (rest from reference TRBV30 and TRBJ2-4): SQTIHQWPATLVQPVGSPLSLECTVEGTSNPNLYWYRQAAGRGLQLLFYSVGIGQISSEVPQNLSASRPQDRQFILSSKKLLLSDSGFYLCAWSGGGGLHIQYFGAGTRLSVL.

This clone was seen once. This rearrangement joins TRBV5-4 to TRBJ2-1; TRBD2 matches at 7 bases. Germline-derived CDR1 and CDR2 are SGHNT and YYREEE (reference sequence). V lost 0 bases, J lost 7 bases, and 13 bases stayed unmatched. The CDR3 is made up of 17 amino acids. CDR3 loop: CASSLGPAGEVGNEQFF. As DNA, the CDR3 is TGTGCCAGCAGCTTGGGCCCTGCGGGAGAGGTTGGGAATGAGCAGTTCTTC.

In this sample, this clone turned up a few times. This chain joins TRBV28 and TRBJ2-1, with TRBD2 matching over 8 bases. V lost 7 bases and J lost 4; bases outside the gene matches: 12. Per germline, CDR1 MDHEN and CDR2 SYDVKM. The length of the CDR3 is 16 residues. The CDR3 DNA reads TGTGCCAGCACCGTTTCGTCGGGAGGGGGGTACAATGAGCAGTTCTTC. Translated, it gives CASTVSSGGGYNEQFF.

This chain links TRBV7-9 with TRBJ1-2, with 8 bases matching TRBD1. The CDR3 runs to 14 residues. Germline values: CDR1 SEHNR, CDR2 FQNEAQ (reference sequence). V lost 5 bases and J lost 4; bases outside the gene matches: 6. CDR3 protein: CASSLGTGSYGYTF. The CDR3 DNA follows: TGTGCCAGCAGCCTGGGGACAGGATCCTATGGCTACACCTTC.

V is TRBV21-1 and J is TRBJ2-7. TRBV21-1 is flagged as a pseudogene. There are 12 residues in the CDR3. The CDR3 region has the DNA TGTGCCAGCGGGAAGGTGGGCTACGAGCAGTACTTC. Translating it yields CASGKVGYEQYF.

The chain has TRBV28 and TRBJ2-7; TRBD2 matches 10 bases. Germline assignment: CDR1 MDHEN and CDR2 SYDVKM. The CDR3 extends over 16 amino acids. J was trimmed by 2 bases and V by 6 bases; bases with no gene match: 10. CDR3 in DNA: TGTGCCAGCAGAAGGGCGGGGACTAGCGTTACCTACGAGCAGTACTTC. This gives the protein CASRRAGTSVTYEQYF.

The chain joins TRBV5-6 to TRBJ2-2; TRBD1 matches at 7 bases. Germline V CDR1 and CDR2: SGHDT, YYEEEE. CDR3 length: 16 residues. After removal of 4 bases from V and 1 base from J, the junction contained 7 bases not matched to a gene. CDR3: CASSNDRAWNTGELFF. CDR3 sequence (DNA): TGTGCCAGCAGCAATGACAGGGCTTGGAACACCGGGGAGCTGTTTTTT. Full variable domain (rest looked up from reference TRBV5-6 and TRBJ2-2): DAGVTQSPTHLIKTRGQQVTLRCSPKSGHDTVSWYQQALGQGPQFIFQYYEEEERQRGNFPDRFSGHQFPNYSSELNVNALLLGDSALYLCASSNDRAWNTGELFFGEGSRLTVL.

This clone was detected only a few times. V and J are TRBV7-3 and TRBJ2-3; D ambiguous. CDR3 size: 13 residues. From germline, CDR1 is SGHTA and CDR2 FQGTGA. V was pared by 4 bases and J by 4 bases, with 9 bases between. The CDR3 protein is CASSSYEADTQYF. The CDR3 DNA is TGTGCCAGCAGCTCATACGAAGCAGATACGCAGTATTTT.

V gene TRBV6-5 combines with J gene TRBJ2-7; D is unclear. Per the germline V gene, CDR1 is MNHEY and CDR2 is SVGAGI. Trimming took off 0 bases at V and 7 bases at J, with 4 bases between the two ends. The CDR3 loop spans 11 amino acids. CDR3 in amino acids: CASSYSGEQYF. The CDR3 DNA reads TGTGCCAGCAGTTACTCTGGGGAGCAGTACTTC.

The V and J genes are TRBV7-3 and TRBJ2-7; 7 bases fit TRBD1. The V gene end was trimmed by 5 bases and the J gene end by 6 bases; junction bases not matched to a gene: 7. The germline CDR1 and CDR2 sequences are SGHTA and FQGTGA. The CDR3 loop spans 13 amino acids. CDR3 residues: CASSLRQGTEQYF. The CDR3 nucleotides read TGTGCCAGCAGCCTTCGACAGGGTACCGAGCAGTACTTC.

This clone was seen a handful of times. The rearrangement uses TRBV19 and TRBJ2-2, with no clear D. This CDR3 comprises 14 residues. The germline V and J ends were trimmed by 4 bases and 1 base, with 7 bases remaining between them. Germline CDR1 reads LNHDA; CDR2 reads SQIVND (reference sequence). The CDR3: CASSKQQNTGELFF. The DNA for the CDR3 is TGTGCCAGTAGTAAGCAGCAGAACACCGGGGAGCTGTTTTTT. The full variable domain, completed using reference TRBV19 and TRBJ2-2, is DGGITQSPKYLFRKEGQNVTLSCEQNLNHDAMYWYRQDPGQGLRLIYYSQIVNDFQKGDIAEGYSVSREKKESFPLTVTSAQKNPTAFYLCASSKQQNTGELFFGEGSRLTVL.

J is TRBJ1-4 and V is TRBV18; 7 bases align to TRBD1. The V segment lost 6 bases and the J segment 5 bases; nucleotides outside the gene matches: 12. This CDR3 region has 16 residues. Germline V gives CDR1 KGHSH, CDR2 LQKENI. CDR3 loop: CASSPTSTGVNEKLFF. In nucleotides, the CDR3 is TGTGCCAGCTCTCCGACCTCTACAGGGGTAAATGAAAAACTGTTTTTT.

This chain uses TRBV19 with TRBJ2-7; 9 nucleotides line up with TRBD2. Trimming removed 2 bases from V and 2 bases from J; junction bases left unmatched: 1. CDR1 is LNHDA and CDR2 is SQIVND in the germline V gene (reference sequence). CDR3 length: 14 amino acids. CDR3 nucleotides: TGTGCCAGTAGTATACTAGCGGGGACCTACGAGCAGTACTTC. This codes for CASSILAGTYEQYF.

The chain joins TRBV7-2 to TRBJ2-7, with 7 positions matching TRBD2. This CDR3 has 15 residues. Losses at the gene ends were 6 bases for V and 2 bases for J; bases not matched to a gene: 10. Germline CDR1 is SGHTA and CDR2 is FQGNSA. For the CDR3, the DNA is TGTGCCAGCAGTCCACTCACTAGCGCCGCCTACGAGCAGTACTTC. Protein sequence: CASSPLTSAAYEQYF.

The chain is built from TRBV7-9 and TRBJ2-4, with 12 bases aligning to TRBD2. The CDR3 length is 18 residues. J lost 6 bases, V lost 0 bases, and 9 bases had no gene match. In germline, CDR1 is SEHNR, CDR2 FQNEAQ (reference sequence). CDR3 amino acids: CASSLALAGGAWANIQYF. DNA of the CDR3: TGTGCCAGCAGCTTAGCACTAGCGGGAGGTGCCTGGGCAAACATTCAGTACTTC.

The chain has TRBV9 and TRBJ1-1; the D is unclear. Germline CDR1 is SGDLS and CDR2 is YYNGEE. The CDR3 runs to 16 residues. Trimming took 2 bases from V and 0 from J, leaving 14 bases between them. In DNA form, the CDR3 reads TGTGCCAGCAGCGTGTGGGCAGGCGCATTGAACACTGAAGCTTTCTTT. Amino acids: CASSVWAGALNTEAFF.

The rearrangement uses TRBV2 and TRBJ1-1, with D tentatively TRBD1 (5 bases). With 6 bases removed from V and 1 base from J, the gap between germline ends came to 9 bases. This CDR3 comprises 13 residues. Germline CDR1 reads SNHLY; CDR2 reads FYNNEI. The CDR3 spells CASRITGNTEAFF. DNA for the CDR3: TGTGCCAGCAGGATTACAGGGAACACTGAAGCTTTCTTT.

The CDR3 sequence: CASRGLKRAGGPYEQYF. The CDR3 DNA follows: TGTGCCAGCAGGGGCCTTAAGCGGGCGGGAGGGCCCTACGAGCAGTACTTC. The chain has TRBV11-2 and TRBJ2-7; 9 bases align to TRBD2. V was clipped by 6 bases and J by 2 bases; unmatched bases: 14. Germline CDR1 reads SGHAT; CDR2 reads FQNNGV. The CDR3 length is 17 residues.

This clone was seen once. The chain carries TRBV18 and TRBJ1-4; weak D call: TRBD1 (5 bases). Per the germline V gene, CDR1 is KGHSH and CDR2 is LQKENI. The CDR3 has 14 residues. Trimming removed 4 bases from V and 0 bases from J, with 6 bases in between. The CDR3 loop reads CASSQQATNEKLFF. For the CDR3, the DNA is TGTGCCAGCTCACAACAGGCAACTAATGAAAAACTGTTTTTT.

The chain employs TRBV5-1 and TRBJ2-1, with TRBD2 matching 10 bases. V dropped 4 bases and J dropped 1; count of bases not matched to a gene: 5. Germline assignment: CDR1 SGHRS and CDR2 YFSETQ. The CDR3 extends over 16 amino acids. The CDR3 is CASSAGTSASYNEQFF. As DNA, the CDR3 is TGCGCCAGCAGCGCGGGGACTAGCGCTTCCTACAATGAGCAGTTCTTC.

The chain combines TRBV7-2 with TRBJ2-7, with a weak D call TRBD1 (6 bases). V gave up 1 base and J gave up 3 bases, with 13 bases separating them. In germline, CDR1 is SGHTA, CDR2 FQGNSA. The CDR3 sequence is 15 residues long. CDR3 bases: TGTGCCAGCAGCTTAGGCTTCGGCAGGGGCTACGAGCAGTACTTC. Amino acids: CASSLGFGRGYEQYF.

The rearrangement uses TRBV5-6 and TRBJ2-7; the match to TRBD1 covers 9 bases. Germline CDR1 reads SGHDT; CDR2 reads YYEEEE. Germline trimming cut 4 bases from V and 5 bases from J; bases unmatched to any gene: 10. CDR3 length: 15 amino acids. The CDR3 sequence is CASSGIPGQGHEQYF. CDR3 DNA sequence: TGTGCCAGCAGCGGCATTCCTGGACAGGGGCACGAGCAGTACTTC.

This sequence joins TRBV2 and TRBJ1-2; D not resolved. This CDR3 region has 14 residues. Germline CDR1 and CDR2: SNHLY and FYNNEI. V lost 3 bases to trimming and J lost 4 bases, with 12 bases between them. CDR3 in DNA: TGTGCCAGCAGTGAGAATATCGGGCTCTATGGCTACACCTTC. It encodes CASSENIGLYGYTF.

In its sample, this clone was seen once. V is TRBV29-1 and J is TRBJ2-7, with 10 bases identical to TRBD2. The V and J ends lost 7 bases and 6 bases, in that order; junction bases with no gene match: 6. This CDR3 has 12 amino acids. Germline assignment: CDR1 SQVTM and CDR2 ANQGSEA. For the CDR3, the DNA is TGCAGCGCAACTAGCGGGACCCCCGAGCAGTACTTC. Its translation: CSATSGTPEQYF.

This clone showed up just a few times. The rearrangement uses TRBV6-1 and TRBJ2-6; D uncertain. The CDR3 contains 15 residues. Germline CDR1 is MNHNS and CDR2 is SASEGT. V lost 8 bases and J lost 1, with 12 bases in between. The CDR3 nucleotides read TGTGCCAGCGACAAGGGTTTGTCTGGGGCCAACGTCCTGACTTTC. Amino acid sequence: CASDKGLSGANVLTF.